This T cell receptor beta chain comes out of a study of T cells expressing NK-cell markers. TCRdb reprocessed the 5' RACE reads and keeps a single row for each CDR3 protein, giving no DNA. Recorded here are about 170,000 distinct CDR3 sequences; the top ten clones represent 20%. Study observations and caveats: Also leading the CD3+CD56-NKG2C+ fraction in a few donors were these clonotypes.

Worth noting for this clonotype: Its antigen remains unidentified.

This receptor was taken from a man aged 18-75 years in good health. The source material was blood T cells: a sorted CD56 or NKG2C T cell subset, CD4+ or CD8+ T cells, or bulk PBMC T cells (not recorded which).

CDR3 sequence reads: CARRTGGMNTEAFF. The V gene is TRBV10-3, the J gene TRBJ1-1; TCRdb names TRBD1, which stays unverified in the absence of DNA. The CDR3 loop spans 14 amino acids. CDR1 and CDR2 from the germline V gene are ENHRY and SYGVKD.